These 24 T cell receptor beta chains share one sample of origin, sequenced in a study of blood T cell repertoires in COVID-19. The assay was immunoSEQ multiplex PCR, and TCRdb's table has in-frame clones only and misses some. The sample lists about 150,000 clones; approximately 90% were seen once. Sequencing was performed on peripheral blood. These receptors were taken from a woman aged 70 to 79 with acute or convalescent COVID-19.

The chain recombines TRBV14 with TRBJ1-6; 8 positions match TRBD1. The CDR3 extends over 15 amino acids. Germline CDR1 is SGHDN and CDR2 is FVKESK. V shed 3 bases, J shed 9 bases, and the junction held 7 bases outside the gene matches. The CDR3 DNA reads as TGTGCCAGCAGCCATGGACAGGGTTCCGGTTCACCCCTCCACTTT. Translated: CASSHGQGSGSPLHF. Filled out from reference TRBV14 and TRBJ1-6, the complete variable domain reads EAGVTQFPSHSVIEKGQTVTLRCDPISGHDNLYWYRRVMGKEIKFLLHFVKESKQDESGMPNNRFLAERTGGTYSTLKVQPAELEDSGVYFCASSHGQGSGSPLHFGNGTRLTVT.

The chain uses TRBV9 and TRBJ2-1; D may be TRBD1 (6 bases). Looked up from germline, CDR1 is SGDLS and CDR2 is YYNGEE. CDR3 size: 15 residues. V gave up 4 bases and J gave up 1 base, with 12 bases separating them. The CDR3 coding sequence is TGTGCCAGCAGCCTTGGGCAGGGGTCCTACAATGAGCAGTTCTTC. Residues: CASSLGQGSYNEQFF.

This chain joins TRBV5-6 and TRBJ2-2; 9 bases are shared with TRBD1. This CDR3 region has 16 residues. Germline-derived CDR1 and CDR2 are SGHDT and YYEEEE. Germline trimming cut 6 bases from V and 0 bases from J; bases unmatched to any gene: 6. The CDR3 is CASTYRQGANTGELFF. The CDR3 DNA reads as TGTGCCAGCACCTATCGACAGGGGGCGAACACCGGGGAGCTGTTTTTT.

The table lists this clone with a few counts. The gene calls are TRBV3-1 (or the pseudogene TRBV3-2) and TRBJ1-3; D may be TRBD1 (6 bases). V lost 8 bases and J lost 0, with 14 bases in between. This CDR3 has 15 amino acids. In germline, CDR1 is LGHDT, CDR2 YNNKEL (reference sequence). CDR3 loop: CASSWTDLSGNTIYF. In DNA form, the CDR3 reads TGTGCCAGCTCATGGACAGACCTCTCTGGAAACACCATATATTTT.

The V gene is TRBV7-6, the J gene TRBJ2-3; 10 positions match TRBD2. This CDR3 comprises 17 residues. The V segment lost 6 bases and the J segment 3 bases; nucleotides outside the gene matches: 12. Germline values: CDR1 SGHVS, CDR2 FNYEAQ. The CDR3 loop is CASRKLAGASGTDTQYF. In DNA, the CDR3 is TGTGCCAGCAGGAAGCTAGCGGGGGCGTCGGGGACAGATACGCAGTATTTT. Variable domain in full (rest from reference TRBV7-6 and TRBJ2-3): GAGVSQSPRYKVTKRGQDVALRCDPISGHVSLYWYRQALGQGPEFLTYFNYEAQQDKSGLPNDRFSAERPEGSISTLTIQRTEQRDSAMYRCASRKLAGASGTDTQYFGPGTRLTVL.

As concerns this clone: One end of the junction is discordant with germline, which a read error may explain. The J gene is TRBJ1-2, the V gene TRBV7-7, with 9 bases identical to TRBD1. CDR3 size: 17 residues. Germline V CDR1 and CDR2: SSHAT, FNYEAQ (reference sequence). The CDR3 DNA reads as TGTGCTAGCAGCGTGGACAGGGGACGCTTTTTGAGGGGTGGCTACACCTTC. Its translation is CASSVDRGRFLRGGYTF.

This clone was picked up one time. The V gene is TRBV6-1, the J gene TRBJ2-7, with 9 bases fitting TRBD2. Germline lookup yields CDR1 MNHNS and CDR2 SASEGT. There are 19 residues in the CDR3. The V and J ends lost 2 bases and 0 bases, in that order; junction bases with no gene match: 14. The CDR3 DNA reads as TGTGCCAGCAGTGAATTGCAGCGGGGGGCCCCCAAGGGCTCCTACGAGCAGTACGTC. Translated, it gives CASSELQRGAPKGSYEQYV.

J is TRBJ1-6 and V is TRBV5-8; D call uncertain. This CDR3 is 15 amino acids long. With 0 bases removed from V and 7 bases from J, the gap between germline ends came to 11 bases. Germline V lookup: CDR1 SGHTS, CDR2 YDEGEE. The CDR3 DNA reads TGTGCCAGCAGCTTGGGCCAGGTGAAAAATTCACCCCTCCACTTT. Translated: CASSLGQVKNSPLHF.

V and J are TRBV20-1 and TRBJ2-3, with 9 bases identical to TRBD1. J was trimmed by 4 bases and V by 3 bases; bases with no gene match: 8. Germline V lookup: CDR1 DFQATT, CDR2 SNEGSKA (reference sequence). The CDR3 has 15 amino acids. DNA for the CDR3: TGCAGTGCTAGTCCGGGACAGGGTAGGGCAGATACGCAGTATTTT. Its protein is CSASPGQGRADTQYF.

The chain carries TRBV27 and TRBJ2-3; 10 bases agree with TRBD1. Germline CDR1 is MNHEY and CDR2 is SMNVEV (reference sequence). With V trimmed by 6 bases and J by 4 bases, 19 bases remained unmatched. The CDR3 is 19 amino acids. The CDR3 spells CASSVPGTGVEGASDTQYF. CDR3 sequence (DNA): TGTGCCAGCAGCGTCCCCGGGACAGGGGTTGAGGGGGCCTCAGATACGCAGTATTTT.

The J gene is TRBJ2-3, the V gene TRBV6-5; tentatively, D is TRBD2 (7 bases). Looked up from germline, CDR1 is MNHEY and CDR2 is SVGAGI. The CDR3 covers 14 residues. Between the trimmed V and J ends, which lost 8 bases and 5 bases, there was a span of 17 bases. DNA of the CDR3: TGTGCCAGCCAAACCGGGGGGCCCCGAGATACGCAGTATTTT. This codes for CASQTGGPRDTQYF.

The DNA of the CDR3 is TGTGCCAGCAGTGATAGACAGGGGAACTATGGCTACACCTTC. This codes for CASSDRQGNYGYTF. V and J are TRBV25-1 and TRBJ1-2; TRBD1 matches 8 bases. Germline lookup yields CDR1 MGHDK and CDR2 SYGVNS. The CDR3 is 14 residues long. Losses at the gene ends were 3 bases for V and 2 bases for J; bases not matched to a gene: 2.

The chain joins TRBV7-2 to TRBJ1-1; D gene unclear. V was clipped by 1 base and J by 0 bases, with 9 bases between them. The germline CDR1 and CDR2 sequences are SGHTA and FQGNSA. The CDR3 runs to 15 residues. In DNA, the CDR3 is TGTGCCAGCAGCTTAGGAGGCGGGTTGAACACTGAAGCTTTCTTT. This sequence encodes CASSLGGGLNTEAFF.

The chain couples TRBV2 to TRBJ2-4; possible D gene TRBD1, 6 bases. Germline loops: CDR1 SNHLY, CDR2 FYNNEI. The length of the CDR3 is 17 residues. The V and J ends lost 7 bases and 4 bases respectively, with 23 bases between them. The CDR3 coding sequence is TGTGCCAGCACCGGGACCTCTGACGACAGGATAAAAAACATTCAGTACTTC. Translating it yields CASTGTSDDRIKNIQYF.

DNA for the CDR3: TGTGCCAGCTCACCAGCCGGGACAGAGAACCTATATGGCTACACCTTC. This gives the protein CASSPAGTENLYGYTF. The V and J genes are TRBV18 and TRBJ1-2; 7 nucleotides match TRBD1. CDR3 length: 16 residues. Per the germline V gene, CDR1 is KGHSH and CDR2 is LQKENI. V shed 2 bases, J shed 5 bases, and the junction held 11 bases outside the gene matches.

The chain couples TRBV5-1 to TRBJ1-1; 8 bases fit TRBD1. V was clipped by 1 base and J by 5 bases; unmatched bases: 4. CDR1 and CDR2 (germline): SGHRS, YFSETQ. The CDR3 covers 14 residues. The CDR3: CASSLQGARTEAFF. CDR3 coding DNA: TGCGCCAGCAGCTTGCAGGGGGCGCGAACTGAAGCTTTCTTT.

The chain joins TRBV30 to TRBJ1-1; D not certain. Germline CDR1 GTSNPN, CDR2 SVGIG (reference sequence). Between the trimmed V and J ends, which lost 0 bases and 8 bases, there was a span of 7 bases. This CDR3 contains 11 residues. CDR3 sequence reads: CAWSVSREAFF. The CDR3 region has the DNA TGTGCCTGGAGTGTGAGTAGAGAAGCTTTCTTT.

The chain employs TRBV19 and TRBJ2-7; 9 bases line up with TRBD1. This CDR3 is 14 amino acids long. Trimming took 6 bases from V and 3 from J; bases not matched to a gene: 6. Germline CDR1 LNHDA, CDR2 SQIVND (reference sequence). CDR3 DNA sequence: TGTGCCAGTAGCACGGGACAGGGACTCTACGAGCAGTACTTC. It yields the protein CASSTGQGLYEQYF.

The chain is built from TRBV19 and TRBJ2-7, with D maybe TRBD1 (6 bases). Germline V gene sequence: CDR1 LNHDA, CDR2 SQIVND (reference sequence). This CDR3 contains 14 residues. V was trimmed by 3 bases and J by 5 bases, leaving 14 bases between them. The CDR3 spells CASSIRDTSDEQYF. The CDR3 region has the DNA TGTGCCAGTAGTATTCGGGACACAAGCGACGAGCAGTACTTC.

V usage is TRBV18 and J usage is TRBJ2-2; TRBD1 aligns across 9 bases. Germline CDR1 reads KGHSH; CDR2 reads LQKENI. Losses at the gene ends were 4 bases for V and 4 bases for J; bases not matched to a gene: 7. This CDR3 spans 16 amino acids. CDR3: CASSLTGTGPTGELFF. The CDR3 coding sequence is TGTGCCAGCTCACTTACCGGGACAGGGCCCACCGGGGAGCTGTTTTTT.

The rearrangement uses TRBV19 and TRBJ1-2; TRBD1 aligns across 11 bases. Looked up from germline, CDR1 is LNHDA and CDR2 is SQIVND (reference sequence). The CDR3 runs 17 residues. The V gene end was trimmed by 3 bases and the J gene end by 3 bases; junction bases not matched to a gene: 9. CDR3 loop: CASSISLPGQGDYGYTF. CDR3 DNA sequence: TGTGCCAGTAGTATTTCTCTTCCGGGACAGGGGGACTATGGCTACACCTTC.

The rearrangement uses TRBV2 and TRBJ2-4, with a tentative D call TRBD1 (5 bases). The germline CDR1 and CDR2 sequences are SNHLY and FYNNEI. V was trimmed by 1 base and J by 8 bases, leaving 9 bases between them. This CDR3 contains 13 residues. The CDR3 spells CASSEGRQHIQYF. As DNA, the CDR3 is TGTGCCAGCAGTGAAGGACGACAGCACATTCAGTACTTC. The full variable domain, completed using reference TRBV2 and TRBJ2-4, is EPEVTQTPSHQVTQMGQEVILRCVPISNHLYFYWYRQILGQKVEFLVSFYNNEISEKSEIFDDQFSVERPDGSNFTLKIRSTKLEDSAMYFCASSEGRQHIQYFGAGTRLSVL.

Points on this clone: Other DNA sequences of this sample code for an identical CDR3. The V and J genes are TRBV3-1 (or the pseudogene TRBV3-2) and TRBJ2-5; TRBD2 agrees at 11 bases. The CDR3 spans 14 residues. Germline assignment: CDR1 LGHDT and CDR2 YNNKEL (reference sequence). Trimming at V came to 4 bases and at J to 4 bases, leaving 2 bases not matched to a gene. In DNA form, the CDR3 reads TGTGCCAGCAGCCGCGGGACTAGCGGAGAGACCCAGTACTTC. Its translation: CASSRGTSGETQYF.

The CDR3 coding sequence is TGTGCCAGCAGTAACCCTAGCGGACGCACAGATACGCAGTATTTT. This translates into CASSNPSGRTDTQYF. V gene TRBV7-2 combines with J gene TRBJ2-3, with 7 nucleotides matching TRBD2. With V trimmed by 6 bases and J by 1 base, 7 bases remained unmatched. Germline CDR1 SGHTA, CDR2 FQGNSA. The length of the CDR3 is 15 residues.